This T cell receptor (beta chain) was profiled in a study of shared clonotypes between healthy human individuals. Genomic DNA of unsorted samples came from approximately 100 million PBMCs. The study ran the assay at deep level. The sequencing of unsorted PBMC DNA took place on ten immunoSEQ deep assay plates. Original processing methods: ImmunoSEQ only sent back junction sequences with no quality scores, so filtering was done differently. Profiled with immunoSEQ multiplex PCR; TCRdb holds only in-frame clones, not every one. V, J and clone size are those of that table, while D and trimming were read from the DNA. Among 450,000 or so clones listed, 60% to 80% were seen once. The CDR3 totals 14 residues. V was pared by 4 bases and J by 0 bases, with 2 bases of the junction left unmatched. The germline CDR1 and CDR2 sequences are LNHNV and YYDKDF (reference sequence).

This chain joins TRBV15 and TRBJ2-7; 8 nucleotides match TRBD2. Sequenced: PBMCs. The origin of this receptor is a woman in her thirties or forties in good health. Some clones in this sample may be carry-over from other donors' samples. CDR3 region: CATSKSGSSYEQYF. CDR3 DNA: TGTGCCACCAGCAAGAGCGGGAGCTCCTACGAGCAGTACTTC.